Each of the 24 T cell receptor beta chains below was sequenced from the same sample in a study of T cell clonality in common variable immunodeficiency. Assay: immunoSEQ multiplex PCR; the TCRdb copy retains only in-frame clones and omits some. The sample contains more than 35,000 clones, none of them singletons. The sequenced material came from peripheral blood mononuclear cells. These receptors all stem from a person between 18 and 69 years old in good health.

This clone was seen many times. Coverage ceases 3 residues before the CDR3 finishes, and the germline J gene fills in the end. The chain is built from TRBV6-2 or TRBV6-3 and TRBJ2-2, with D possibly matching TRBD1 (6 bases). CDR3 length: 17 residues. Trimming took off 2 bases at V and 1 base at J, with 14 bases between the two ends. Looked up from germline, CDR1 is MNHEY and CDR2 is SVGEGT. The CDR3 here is CASSYPRGTMNTGELFF. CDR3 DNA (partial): TGTGCCAGCAGTTACCCCAGGGGTACGATGAACACCGGGGAG.

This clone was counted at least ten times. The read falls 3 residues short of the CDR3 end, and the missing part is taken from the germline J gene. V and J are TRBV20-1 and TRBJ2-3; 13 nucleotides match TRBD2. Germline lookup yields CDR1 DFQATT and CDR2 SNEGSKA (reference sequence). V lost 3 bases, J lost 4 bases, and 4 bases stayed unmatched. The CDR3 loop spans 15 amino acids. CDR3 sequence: CSARGTSGAPDTQYF. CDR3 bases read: TGCAGTGCTAGGGGGACTAGCGGGGCCCCAGATACG.

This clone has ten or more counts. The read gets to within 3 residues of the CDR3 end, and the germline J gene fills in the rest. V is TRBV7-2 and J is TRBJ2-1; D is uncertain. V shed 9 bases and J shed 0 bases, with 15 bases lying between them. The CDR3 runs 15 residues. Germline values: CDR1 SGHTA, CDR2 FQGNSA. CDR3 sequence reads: CASSLIESSYNEQFF. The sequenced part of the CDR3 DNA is TGTGCCAGTAGCCTAATTGAAAGCTCCTACAATGAG.

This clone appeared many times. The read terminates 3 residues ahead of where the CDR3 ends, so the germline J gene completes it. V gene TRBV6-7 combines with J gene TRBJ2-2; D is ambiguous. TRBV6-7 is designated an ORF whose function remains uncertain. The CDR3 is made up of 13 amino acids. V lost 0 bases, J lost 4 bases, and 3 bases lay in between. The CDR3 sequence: CASSYSGTGELFF. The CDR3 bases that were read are TGTGCCAGCAGTTACTCCGGCACCGGGGAG.

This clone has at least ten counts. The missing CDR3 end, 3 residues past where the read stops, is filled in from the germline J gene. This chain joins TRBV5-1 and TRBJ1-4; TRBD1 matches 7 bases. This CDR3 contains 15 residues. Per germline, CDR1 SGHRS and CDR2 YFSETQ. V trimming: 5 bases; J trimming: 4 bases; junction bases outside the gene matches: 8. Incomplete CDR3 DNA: TGCGCCAGCAGTTGGAGACAGGGTATTAATGAAAAA. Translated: CASSWRQGINEK. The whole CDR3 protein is CASSWRQGINEKLFF.

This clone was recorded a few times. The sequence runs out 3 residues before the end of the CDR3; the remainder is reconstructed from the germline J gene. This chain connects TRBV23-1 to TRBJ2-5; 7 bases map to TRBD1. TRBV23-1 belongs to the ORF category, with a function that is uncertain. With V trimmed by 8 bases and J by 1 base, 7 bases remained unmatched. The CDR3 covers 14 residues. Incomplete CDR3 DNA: TGCGCCAGCGTTAAGGGACAGTGCCAAGAGACC. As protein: CASVKGQCQET. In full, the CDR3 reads CASVKGQCQETQYF.

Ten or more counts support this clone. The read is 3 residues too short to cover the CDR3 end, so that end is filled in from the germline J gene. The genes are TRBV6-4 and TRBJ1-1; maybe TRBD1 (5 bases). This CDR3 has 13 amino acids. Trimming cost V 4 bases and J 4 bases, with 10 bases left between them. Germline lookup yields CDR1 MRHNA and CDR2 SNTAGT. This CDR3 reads CASSVRRGTEAFF. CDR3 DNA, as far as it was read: TGTGCCAGCAGTGTCCGGAGGGGCACTGAA.

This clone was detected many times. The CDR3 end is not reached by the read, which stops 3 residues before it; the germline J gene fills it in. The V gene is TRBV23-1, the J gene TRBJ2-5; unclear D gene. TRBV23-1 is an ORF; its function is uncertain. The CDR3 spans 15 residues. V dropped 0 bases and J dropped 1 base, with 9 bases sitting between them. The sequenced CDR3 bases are TGCGCCAGCAGTCAATCCGGGTACGGCCAAGAGACC. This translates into CASSQSGYGQET. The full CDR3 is CASSQSGYGQETQYF.

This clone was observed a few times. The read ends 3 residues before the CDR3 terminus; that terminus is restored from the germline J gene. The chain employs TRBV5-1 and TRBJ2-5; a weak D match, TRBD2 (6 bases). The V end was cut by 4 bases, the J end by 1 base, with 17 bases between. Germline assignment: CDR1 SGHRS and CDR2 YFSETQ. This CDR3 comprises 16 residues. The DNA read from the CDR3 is TGCGCCAGCAGCCCGCAGCCGGGGGTATCCCAAGAGACC. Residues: CASSPQPGVSQET. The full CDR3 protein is CASSPQPGVSQETQYF.

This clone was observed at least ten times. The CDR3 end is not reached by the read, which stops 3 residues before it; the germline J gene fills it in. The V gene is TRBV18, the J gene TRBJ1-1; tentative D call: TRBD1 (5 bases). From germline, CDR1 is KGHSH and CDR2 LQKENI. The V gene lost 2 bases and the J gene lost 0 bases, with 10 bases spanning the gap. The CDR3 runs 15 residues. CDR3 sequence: CASSPRQGVNTEAFF. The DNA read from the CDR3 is TGTGCCAGCTCACCAAGGCAGGGAGTGAACACTGAA.

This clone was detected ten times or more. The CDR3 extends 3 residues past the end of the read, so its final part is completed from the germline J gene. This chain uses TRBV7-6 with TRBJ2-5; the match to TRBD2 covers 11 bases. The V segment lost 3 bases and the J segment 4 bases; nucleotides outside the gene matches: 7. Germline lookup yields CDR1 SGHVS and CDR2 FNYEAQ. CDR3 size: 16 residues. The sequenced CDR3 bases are TGTGCCAGCAGCTTTAGCGGGGGGGCATTAGGAGAGACC. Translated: CASSFSGGALGET. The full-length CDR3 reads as CASSFSGGALGETQYF.

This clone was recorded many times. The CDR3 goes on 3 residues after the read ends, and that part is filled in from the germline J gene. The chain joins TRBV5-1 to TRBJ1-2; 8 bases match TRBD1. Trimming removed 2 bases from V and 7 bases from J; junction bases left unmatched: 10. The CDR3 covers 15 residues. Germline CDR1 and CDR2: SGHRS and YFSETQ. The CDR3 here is CASSLGWQGAVGYTF. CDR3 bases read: TGCGCCAGCAGCTTAGGATGGCAGGGGGCAGTTGGC. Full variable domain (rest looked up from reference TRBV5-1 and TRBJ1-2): KAGVTQTPRYLIKTRGQQVTLSCSPISGHRSVSWYQQTPGQGLQFLFEYFSETQRNKGNFPGRFSGRQFSNSRSEMNVSTLELGDSALYLCASSLGWQGAVGYTFGSGTRLTVV.

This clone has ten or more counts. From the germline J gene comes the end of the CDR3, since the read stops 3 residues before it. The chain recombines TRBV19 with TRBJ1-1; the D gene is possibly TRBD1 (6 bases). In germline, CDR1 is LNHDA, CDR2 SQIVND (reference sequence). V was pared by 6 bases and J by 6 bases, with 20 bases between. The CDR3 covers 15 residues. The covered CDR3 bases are TGTGCCAGTAGAAATCACGACACAGGGCGCCCTGAA. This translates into CASRNHDTGRPE. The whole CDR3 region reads CASRNHDTGRPEAFF.

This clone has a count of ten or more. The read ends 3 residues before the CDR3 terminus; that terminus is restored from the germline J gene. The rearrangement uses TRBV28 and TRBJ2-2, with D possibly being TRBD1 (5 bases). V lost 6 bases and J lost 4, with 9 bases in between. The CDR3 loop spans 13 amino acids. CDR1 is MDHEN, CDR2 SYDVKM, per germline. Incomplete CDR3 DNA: TGTGCCAGCAGCCAGGGTCGCACCGGGGAG. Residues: CASSQGRTGE. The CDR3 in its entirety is CASSQGRTGELFF.

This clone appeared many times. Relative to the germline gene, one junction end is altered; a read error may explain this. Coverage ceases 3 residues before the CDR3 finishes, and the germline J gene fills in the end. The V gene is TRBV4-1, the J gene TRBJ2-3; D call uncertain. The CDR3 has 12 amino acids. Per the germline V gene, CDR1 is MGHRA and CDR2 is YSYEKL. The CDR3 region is CTSRSCTDTQYF. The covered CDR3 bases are TGCACCAGCAGGTCATGCACAGATACG.

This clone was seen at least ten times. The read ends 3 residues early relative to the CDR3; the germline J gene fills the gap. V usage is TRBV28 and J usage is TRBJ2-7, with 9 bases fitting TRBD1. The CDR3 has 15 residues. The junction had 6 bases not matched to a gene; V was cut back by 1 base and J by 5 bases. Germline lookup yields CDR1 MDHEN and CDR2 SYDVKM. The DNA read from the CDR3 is TGTGCCAGCAGTTTATATACAGGGGGCGTCAACGAG. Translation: CASSLYTGGVNE. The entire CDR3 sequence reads CASSLYTGGVNEQYF.

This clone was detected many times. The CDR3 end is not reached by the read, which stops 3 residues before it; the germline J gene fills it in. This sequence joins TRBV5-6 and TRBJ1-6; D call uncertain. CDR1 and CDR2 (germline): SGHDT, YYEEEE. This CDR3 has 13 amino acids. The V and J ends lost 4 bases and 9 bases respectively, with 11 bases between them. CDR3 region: CASSGIGVSPLHF. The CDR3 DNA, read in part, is TGTGCCAGCAGCGGGATCGGGGTTTCACCC.

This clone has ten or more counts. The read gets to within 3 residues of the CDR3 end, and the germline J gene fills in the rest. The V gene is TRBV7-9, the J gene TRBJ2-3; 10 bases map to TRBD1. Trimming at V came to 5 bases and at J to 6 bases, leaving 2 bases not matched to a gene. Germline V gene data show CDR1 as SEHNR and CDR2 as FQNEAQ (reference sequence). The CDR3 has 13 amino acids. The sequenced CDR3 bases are TGTGCCAGCAGCCGACAGGGGGCGGATACG. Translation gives CASSRQGADT. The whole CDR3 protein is CASSRQGADTQYF.

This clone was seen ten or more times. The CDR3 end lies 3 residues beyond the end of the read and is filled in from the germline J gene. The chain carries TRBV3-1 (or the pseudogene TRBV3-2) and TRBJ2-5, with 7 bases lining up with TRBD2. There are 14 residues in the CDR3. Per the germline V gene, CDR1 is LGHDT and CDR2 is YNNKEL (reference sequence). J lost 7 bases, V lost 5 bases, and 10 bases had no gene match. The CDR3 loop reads CASSRVRTGGTQYF. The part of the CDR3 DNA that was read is TGTGCCAGCAGCAGAGTTCGCACGGGGGGGACC.

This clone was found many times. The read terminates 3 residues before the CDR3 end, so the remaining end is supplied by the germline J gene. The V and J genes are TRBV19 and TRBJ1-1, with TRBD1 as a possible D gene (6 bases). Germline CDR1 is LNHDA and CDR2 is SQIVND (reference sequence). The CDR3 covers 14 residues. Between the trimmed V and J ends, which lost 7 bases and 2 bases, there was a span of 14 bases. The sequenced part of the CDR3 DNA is TGTGCCAGTACCATGTGGGGGCCTAACACTGAA. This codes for CASTMWGPNTE. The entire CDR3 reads CASTMWGPNTEAFF.

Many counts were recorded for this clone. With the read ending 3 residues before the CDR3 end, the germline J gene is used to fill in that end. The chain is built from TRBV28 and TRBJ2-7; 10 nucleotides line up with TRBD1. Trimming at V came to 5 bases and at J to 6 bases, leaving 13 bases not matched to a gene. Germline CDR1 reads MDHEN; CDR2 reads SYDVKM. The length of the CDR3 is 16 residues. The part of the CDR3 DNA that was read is TGTGCCAGCAGTGGCCTTTTGGGACAGGGGATGGGCGAG. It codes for CASSGLLGQGMGE. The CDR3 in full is CASSGLLGQGMGEQYF.

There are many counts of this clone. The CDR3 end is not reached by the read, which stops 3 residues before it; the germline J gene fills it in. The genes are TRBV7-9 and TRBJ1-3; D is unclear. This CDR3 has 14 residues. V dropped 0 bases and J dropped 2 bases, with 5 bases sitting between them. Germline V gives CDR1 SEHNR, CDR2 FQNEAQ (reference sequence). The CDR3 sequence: CASSLAGTGNTIYF. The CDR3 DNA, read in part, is TGTGCCAGCAGCTTAGCAGGTACTGGAAACACC.

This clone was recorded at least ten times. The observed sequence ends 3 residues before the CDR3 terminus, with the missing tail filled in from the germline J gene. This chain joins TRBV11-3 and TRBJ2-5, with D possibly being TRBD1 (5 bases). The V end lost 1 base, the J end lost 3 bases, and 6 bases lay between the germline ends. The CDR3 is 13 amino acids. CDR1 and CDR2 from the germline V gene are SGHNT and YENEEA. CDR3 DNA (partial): TGTGCCAGCAGCTTAGGCAGGGAAGAGACC. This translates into CASSLGREET. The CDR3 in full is CASSLGREETQYF.

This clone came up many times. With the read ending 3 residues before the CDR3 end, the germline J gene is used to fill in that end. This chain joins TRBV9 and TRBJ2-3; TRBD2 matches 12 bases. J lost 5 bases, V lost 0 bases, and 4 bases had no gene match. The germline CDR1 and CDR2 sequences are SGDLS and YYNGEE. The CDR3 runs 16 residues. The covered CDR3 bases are TGTGCCAGCAGCGTAGGGTCTAGCGGGAGGGGAGATACG. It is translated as CASSVGSSGRGDT. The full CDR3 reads CASSVGSSGRGDTQYF.